This TCR beta chain emerged from a study of CXCR3-negative and CXCR3-positive naive CD8 T cells. Study results and caveats: For memory CD8+ cells diversity was much lower, but both naive subsets had comparably high diversity. Comparison of naive cells showed more hydrophobic TRB CDR3s in CXCR3-positive than in CXCR3-negative naive cells.

The CDR3 has 11 amino acids. From germline, CDR1 is MNHEY and CDR2 SVGEGT. The TRB cDNA libraries were prepared by 5' RACE with UMI labels. One entry per CDR3 protein, without DNA, is what TCRdb gives after re-calling the 5' RACE reads. The sample data list some 99,000 distinct CDR3 sequences. With respect to this clonotype: Its antigen is not identified.

The sequenced sample consisted of naive CXCR3+ CD8+ T cells from blood. This sample's subset: CD45RO-CCR7+CD27+CD95- naive CD8+ T cells expressing CXCR3 (TNR3+). The gene calls are TRBV6-2 or TRBV6-3 and TRBJ2-2. This receptor was obtained from a human donor in good health. Some clones in this sample may be carry-over from other donors' samples. The chain's CDR3 is CASTITGELFF.